This entry lists 18 T cell receptor beta chains sequenced from one sample in a study of glioma-infiltrating T cells after dendritic cell vaccination. Clones were sequenced by immunoSEQ multiplex PCR, and TCRdb holds only the in-frame ones, with some missing. The repertoire includes 75,000 to 95,000 clones, 75% to 85% of them detected once, and around 2.2% sits in the top ten. Noted time point: after dendritic cell vaccination, including at tumor progression/relapse. The sequenced sample was blood, obtained after dendritic cell vaccination. The receptor set was obtained from a human donor with glioblastoma.

The chain employs TRBV6-6 and TRBJ2-1; no clear D. The CDR3 totals 13 residues. The germline CDR1 and CDR2 sequences are MNHNY and SVGAGI (reference sequence). Trimming removed 5 bases at V and 6 bases at J, with 11 bases between. The CDR3 coding sequence is TGTGCCAGCAGTCAAGCCCTGTTCAATGAGCAGTTCTTC. Its protein is CASSQALFNEQFF.

The rearrangement uses TRBV27 and TRBJ2-3; D possibly corresponds to TRBD1 (5 bases). The CDR3 has 13 residues. CDR1 and CDR2 (germline): MNHEY, SMNVEV (reference sequence). Deletions cut 6 bases from V and 2 bases from J, with 9 bases between. In DNA form, the CDR3 reads TGTGCCAGCAGGGGGCTAAACACAGATACGCAGTATTTT. It specifies CASRGLNTDTQYF.

The rearrangement uses TRBV19 and TRBJ1-2; D unclear. The length of the CDR3 is 11 residues. Per germline, CDR1 LNHDA and CDR2 SQIVND (reference sequence). V was trimmed by 5 bases and J by 5 bases, leaving 6 bases between them. CDR3: CASSSGYGYTF. DNA for the CDR3: TGTGCCAGTAGTTCAGGTTATGGCTACACCTTC.

The chain uses TRBV18 and TRBJ1-5; TRBD1 agrees at 7 bases. CDR1 and CDR2 from the germline V gene are KGHSH and LQKENI. V shed 0 bases, J shed 3 bases, and the junction held 5 bases outside the gene matches. This CDR3 spans 16 amino acids. CDR3 DNA sequence: TGTGCCAGCTCACCACCGTGGCAGGGGGACAATCAGCCCCAGCATTTT. It encodes CASSPPWQGDNQPQHF.

This chain uses TRBV18 with TRBJ1-3; tentatively, D is TRBD1 (5 bases). In germline, CDR1 is KGHSH, CDR2 LQKENI. The CDR3 consists of 16 residues. Trimming pared 3 bases from V and 1 base from J, leaving 13 bases between. CDR3 protein: CASSPSAAGSGNTIYF. The CDR3 nucleotides are TGTGCCAGCTCACCCTCGGCGGCAGGGTCTGGAAACACCATATATTTT.

J is TRBJ2-3 and V is TRBV7-9; D is ambiguous. The germline gives CDR1 SEHNR, CDR2 FQNEAQ (reference sequence). This CDR3 spans 14 amino acids. V lost 1 base and J 0 bases, leaving 5 bases between the germline ends. The CDR3 nucleotides are TGTGCCAGCAGCTTAGACAAAAGCACAGATACGCAGTATTTT. It specifies CASSLDKSTDTQYF. The whole variable domain, remainder taken from reference TRBV7-9 and TRBJ2-3, is DTGVSQNPRHKITKRGQNVTFRCDPISEHNRLYWYRQTLGQGPEFLTYFQNEAQLEKSRLLSDRFSAERPKGSFSTLEIQRTEQGDSAMYLCASSLDKSTDTQYFGPGTRLTVL.

The gene calls are TRBV29-1 and TRBJ1-4; D not certain. Germline loops: CDR1 SQVTM, CDR2 ANQGSEA. The CDR3 consists of 13 residues. V lost 7 bases and J 5 bases, leaving 14 bases between the germline ends. The CDR3 DNA reads TGCAGCGCCCGCCGGAGCACCAATGAAAAACTGTTTTTT. Protein sequence: CSARRSTNEKLFF.

V is TRBV11-3 and J is TRBJ2-5; 7 positions match TRBD1. The V gene's germline CDR1 is SGHNT and CDR2 YENEEA. The V gene end was trimmed by 4 bases and the J gene end by 5 bases; junction bases not matched to a gene: 10. This CDR3 spans 15 amino acids. As DNA, the CDR3 is TGTGCCAGCAGCTCAAGCTCGACAGGGTTGGAGACCCAGTACTTC. Encoded protein: CASSSSSTGLETQYF.

The rearrangement joins TRBV5-1 to TRBJ2-7; 7 bases are a match to TRBD1. V lost 0 bases and J lost 7; bases outside the gene matches: 10. CDR1 SGHRS and CDR2 YFSETQ come from the germline V gene. This CDR3 spans 15 amino acids. The CDR3 DNA sequence: TGCGCCAGCAGCTTGGGACAGGGTTTCTCGTGGGAGCAGTACGTC. Its protein is CASSLGQGFSWEQYV.

CDR3 amino acids: CARSPRGLAGGNTFF. For the CDR3, the DNA is TGTGCCAGAAGCCCACGGGGGCTAGCGGGAGGTAATACGTTCTTC. The V call is TRBV5-3, the J call TRBJ2-1, with 11 bases that match TRBD2. TRBV5-3 is assigned to the ORF class and has an uncertain function. The CDR3 extends over 15 amino acids. The V segment lost 4 bases and the J segment 15 bases; nucleotides outside the gene matches: 15.

The chain links TRBV6-4 to TRBJ2-2; 7 nucleotides agree with TRBD1. CDR3 length: 14 residues. After removal of 8 bases from V and 0 bases from J, the junction contained 3 bases not matched to a gene. Germline lookup yields CDR1 MRHNA and CDR2 SNTAGT. The CDR3 bases are TGTGCCAGCCGGACAGGAGCGAACACCGGGGAGCTGTTTTTT. Protein product: CASRTGANTGELFF.

The J gene is TRBJ2-5, the V gene TRBV7-9; D is ambiguous. The CDR3 spans 11 residues. Looked up from germline, CDR1 is SEHNR and CDR2 is FQNEAQ (reference sequence). V lost 5 bases and J lost 9, with 10 bases in between. The CDR3 sequence: CASSPGTAQYF. In DNA form, the CDR3 reads TGTGCCAGCAGCCCCGGTACGGCCCAGTACTTC.

The rearrangement uses TRBV2 and TRBJ2-3; 9 nucleotides match TRBD1. The ends lost 1 base at V and 2 bases at J; junction bases unmatched: 4. CDR1 and CDR2 (germline): SNHLY, FYNNEI. CDR3 length: 16 residues. For the CDR3, the DNA is TGTGCCAGCAGTGAAGGGGGACAGGGAAACACAGATACGCAGTATTTT. This gives the protein CASSEGGQGNTDTQYF.

This clone was counted between two and nine times. The chain couples TRBV2 to TRBJ2-1, with 11 bases aligning to TRBD2. The CDR3 is made up of 17 amino acids. Germline V gives CDR1 SNHLY, CDR2 FYNNEI. The junction had 12 bases not matched to a gene; V was cut back by 6 bases and J by 5 bases. Written as DNA, the CDR3 is TGTGCCAGCAGACGAAATAGCGGGGGGGCAGGGAACAATGAGCAGTTCTTC. Protein sequence: CASRRNSGGAGNNEQFF.

This sequence joins TRBV29-1 and TRBJ2-5, with 7 positions matching TRBD2. The trim removed 7 bases at V and 0 bases at J, leaving 11 bases unmatched. Germline CDR1 SQVTM, CDR2 ANQGSEA. This CDR3 is 15 amino acids long. The DNA of the CDR3 is TGCAGCGCCGGGCTCGGGACTACCTACCAAGAGACCCAGTACTTC. Its translation is CSAGLGTTYQETQYF.

J is TRBJ2-5 and V is TRBV2; 15 bases align to TRBD2. This CDR3 contains 15 residues. The germline V gene encodes CDR1 SNHLY and CDR2 FYNNEI. The V segment lost 6 bases and the J segment 5 bases; nucleotides outside the gene matches: 4. DNA of the CDR3: TGTGCCAGCAGCGGGACTAGCGGGAGGTCGGAGACCCAGTACTTC. Residues: CASSGTSGRSETQYF.

This sequence joins TRBV14 and TRBJ1-2; the match to TRBD1 covers 7 bases. Germline CDR1 is SGHDN and CDR2 is FVKESK. This CDR3 is 13 amino acids long. Losses at the gene ends were 4 bases for V and 6 bases for J; bases not matched to a gene: 5. The CDR3 region has the DNA TGTGCCAGCAGCCCCGGGACAGAGAATGGCTACACCTTC. Its protein product is CASSPGTENGYTF. Full variable domain (rest looked up from reference TRBV14 and TRBJ1-2): EAGVTQFPSHSVIEKGQTVTLRCDPISGHDNLYWYRRVMGKEIKFLLHFVKESKQDESGMPNNRFLAERTGGTYSTLKVQPAELEDSGVYFCASSPGTENGYTFGSGTRLTVV.

This chain uses TRBV6-5 with TRBJ1-4; the D gene is possibly TRBD1 (6 bases). Germline CDR1 is MNHEY and CDR2 is SVGAGI. This CDR3 has 14 residues. V was trimmed by 2 bases and J by 7 bases, leaving 11 bases between them. This CDR3 is CASSYRVGGEKLFF. CDR3 bases: TGTGCCAGCAGTTACAGGGTAGGGGGTGAAAAACTGTTTTTT.